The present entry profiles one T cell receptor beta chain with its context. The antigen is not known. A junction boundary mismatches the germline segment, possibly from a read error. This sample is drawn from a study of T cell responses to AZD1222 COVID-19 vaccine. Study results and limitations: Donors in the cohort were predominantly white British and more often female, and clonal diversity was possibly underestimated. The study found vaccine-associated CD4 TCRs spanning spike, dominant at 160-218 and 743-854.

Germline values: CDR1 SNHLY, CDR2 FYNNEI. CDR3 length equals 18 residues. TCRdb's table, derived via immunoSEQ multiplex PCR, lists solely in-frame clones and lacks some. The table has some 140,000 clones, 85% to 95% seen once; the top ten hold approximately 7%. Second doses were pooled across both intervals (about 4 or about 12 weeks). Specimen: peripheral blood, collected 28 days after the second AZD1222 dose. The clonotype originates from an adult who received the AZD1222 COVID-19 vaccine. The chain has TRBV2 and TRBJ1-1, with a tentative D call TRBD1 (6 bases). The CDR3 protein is CASIEYLGTRGKNTEAFF. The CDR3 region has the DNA TGTGCCAGCATTGAATATTTGGGGACAAGGGGGAAGAACACTGAAGCTTTCTTT.